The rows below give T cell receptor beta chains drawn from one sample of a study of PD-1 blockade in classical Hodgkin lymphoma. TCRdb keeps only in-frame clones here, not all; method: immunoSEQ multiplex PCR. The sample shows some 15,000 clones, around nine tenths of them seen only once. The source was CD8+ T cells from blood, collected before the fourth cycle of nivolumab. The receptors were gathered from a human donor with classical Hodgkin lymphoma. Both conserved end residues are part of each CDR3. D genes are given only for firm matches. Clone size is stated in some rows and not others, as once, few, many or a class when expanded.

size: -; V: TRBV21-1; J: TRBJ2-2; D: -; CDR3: CASSKGTITVGELFF; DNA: TGTGCCAGCAGCAAAGGGACTATTACTGTCGGGGAGCTGTTTTTT
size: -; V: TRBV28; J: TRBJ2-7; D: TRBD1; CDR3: CASSSPGTAPQYF; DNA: TGTGCCAGCAGTTCCCCCGGGACAGCCCCCCAGTACTTC
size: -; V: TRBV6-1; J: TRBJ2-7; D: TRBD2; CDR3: CASSLHSGPYEQYF; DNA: TGTGCCAGCTCTCTGCATAGCGGGCCCTACGAGCAGTACTTC
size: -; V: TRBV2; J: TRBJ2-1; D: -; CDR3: CASSASPNPYNEQFF; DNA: TGTGCCAGCAGTGCAAGTCCGAATCCTTACAATGAGCAGTTCTTC
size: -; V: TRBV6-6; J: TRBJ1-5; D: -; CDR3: CASSYTSRGDQPQHF; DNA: TGTGCCAGCAGTTACACCTCCAGGGGAGATCAGCCCCAGCATTTT
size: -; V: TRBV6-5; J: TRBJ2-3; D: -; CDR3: CASSYSEDSGDTQYF; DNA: TGTGCCAGCAGTTACTCTGAGGACTCGGGAGATACGCAGTATTTT
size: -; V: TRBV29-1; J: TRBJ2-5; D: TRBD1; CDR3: CSVWTGGVETQYF; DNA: TGCAGCGTTTGGACAGGGGGCGTGGAGACCCAGTACTTC
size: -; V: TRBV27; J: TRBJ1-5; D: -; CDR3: CASSGSSNQPQHF; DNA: TGTGCCAGCTCCGGGAGTAGCAATCAGCCCCAGCATTTT
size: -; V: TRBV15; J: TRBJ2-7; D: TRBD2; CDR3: CATSRDVAGNYEQYF; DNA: TGTGCCACCAGCAGAGATGTAGCGGGAAATTACGAGCAGTACTTC
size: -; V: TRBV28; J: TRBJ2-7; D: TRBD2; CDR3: CASSYGTSGFSSYEQYF; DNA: TGTGCCAGCAGTTACGGGACTAGCGGGTTTAGCTCCTACGAGCAGTACTTC
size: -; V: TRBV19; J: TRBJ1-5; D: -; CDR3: CASTGRDVYQPQHF; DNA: TGTGCCAGTACCGGCAGGGATGTCTATCAGCCCCAGCATTTT
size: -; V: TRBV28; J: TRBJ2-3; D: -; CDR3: CASSLKGEEFPHSTDTQYF; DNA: TGTGCCAGCAGTTTAAAAGGGGAGGAGTTTCCGCACAGCACAGATACGCAGTATTTT
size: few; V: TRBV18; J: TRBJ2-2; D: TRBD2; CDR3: CASSLAGAAAGELFF; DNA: TGTGCCAGCTCCTTAGCGGGAGCGGCCGCCGGGGAGCTGTTTTTT
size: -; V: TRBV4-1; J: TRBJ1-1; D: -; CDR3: CASSQGLTNTEAFF; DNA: TGCGCCAGCAGCCAGGGACTGACGAACACTGAAGCTTTCTTT
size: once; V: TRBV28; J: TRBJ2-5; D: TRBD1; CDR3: CASSLNRGHKETQYF; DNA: TGTGCCAGCAGTTTAAACAGGGGCCATAAAGAGACCCAGTACTTC
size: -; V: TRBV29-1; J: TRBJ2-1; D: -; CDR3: CSVDGEGPQFF; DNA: TGCAGCGTTGACGGCGAAGGGCCGCAGTTCTTC
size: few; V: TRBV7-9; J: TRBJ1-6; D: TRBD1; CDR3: CASSSWDSYSPLHF; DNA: TGTGCCAGCAGCTCCTGGGACAGTTATTCACCCCTCCACTTT
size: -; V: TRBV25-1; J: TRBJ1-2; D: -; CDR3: CASSVTMTDITDGYTF; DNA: TGTGCCAGCAGTGTAACCATGACTGACATAACCGATGGCTACACCTTC
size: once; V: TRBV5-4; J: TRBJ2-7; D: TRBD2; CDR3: CASSPSGLAGFYEQYF; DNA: TGTGCCAGCAGCCCATCGGGACTAGCGGGATTCTACGAGCAGTACTTC
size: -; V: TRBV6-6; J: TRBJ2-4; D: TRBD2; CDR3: CASSYVPGGIQYF; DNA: TGTGCCAGCAGTTACGTTCCGGGAGGCATTCAGTACTTC
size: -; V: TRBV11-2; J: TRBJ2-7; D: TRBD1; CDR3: CASSPEQGESGYEQYF; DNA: TGTGCCAGCAGCCCCGAGCAGGGGGAGAGTGGCTACGAGCAGTACTTC
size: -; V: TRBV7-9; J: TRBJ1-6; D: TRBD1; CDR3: CASSSDLRDRAYSPLHF; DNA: TGTGCCAGCAGCTCTGACCTCAGAGACAGGGCCTATTCACCCCTCCACTTT
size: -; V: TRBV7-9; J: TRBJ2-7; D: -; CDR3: CASSLDPGDISEQYF; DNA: TGTGCCAGCAGCTTAGATCCAGGGGATATCTCCGAGCAGTACTTC
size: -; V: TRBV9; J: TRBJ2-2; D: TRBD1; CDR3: CASSVVGGQGGDVLTGELFF; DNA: TGTGCCAGCAGCGTAGTAGGGGGACAGGGTGGTGACGTCCTGACCGGGGAGCTGTTTTTT
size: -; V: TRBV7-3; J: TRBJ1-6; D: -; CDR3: CASSLGENSPLHF; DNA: TGTGCCAGCAGCTTGGGGGAGAATTCACCCCTCCACTTT
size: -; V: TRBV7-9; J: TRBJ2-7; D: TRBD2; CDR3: CASSLGGLAGGKEKYF; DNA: TGTGCCAGCAGCTTAGGGGGACTAGCGGGAGGGAAAGAAAAGTACTTC
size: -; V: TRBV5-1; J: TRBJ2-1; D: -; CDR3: CASSLGPYNEQFF; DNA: TGCGCCAGCAGCTTGGGTCCCTACAATGAGCAGTTCTTC
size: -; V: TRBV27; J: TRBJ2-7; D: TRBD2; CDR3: CASNPSGSRYEQYF; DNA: TGTGCCAGCAATCCTAGCGGGAGTAGGTACGAGCAGTACTTC
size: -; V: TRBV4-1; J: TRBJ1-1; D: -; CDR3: CASSPLAGGGEAFF; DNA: TGCGCCAGCAGCCCCCTTGCGGGGGGGGGTGAAGCTTTCTTT
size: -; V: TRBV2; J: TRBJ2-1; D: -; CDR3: CASSDRVGQFF; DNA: TGTGCCAGCAGTGACCGGGTGGGGCAGTTCTTC
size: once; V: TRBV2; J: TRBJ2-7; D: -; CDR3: CASSEGVGYEQYF; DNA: TGTGCCAGCAGTGAAGGAGTTGGCTACGAGCAGTACTTC
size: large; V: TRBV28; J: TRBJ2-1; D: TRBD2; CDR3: CASSLWASGSSYNEQFF; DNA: TGTGCCAGCAGTTTATGGGCTAGCGGCAGCTCCTACAATGAGCAGTTCTTC
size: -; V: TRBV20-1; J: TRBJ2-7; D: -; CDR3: CSLGSSYEQYF; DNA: TGCAGCCTAGGGTCCTCCTACGAGCAGTACTTC
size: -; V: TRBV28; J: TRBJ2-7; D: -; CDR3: CASSDLDRGRLAGPYEQYF; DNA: TGTGCCAGCAGCGACCTGGACAGGGGGCGACTAGCGGGACCCTACGAGCAGTACTTC
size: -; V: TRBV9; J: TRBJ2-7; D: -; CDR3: CASSPSRGVTYEQYF; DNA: TGTGCCAGCAGCCCTTCCAGGGGAGTCACCTACGAGCAGTACTTC
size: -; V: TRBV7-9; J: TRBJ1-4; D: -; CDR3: CASSIETDRRKLFF; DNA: TGTGCCAGCAGCATCGAGACAGACAGAAGAAAACTGTTTTTT